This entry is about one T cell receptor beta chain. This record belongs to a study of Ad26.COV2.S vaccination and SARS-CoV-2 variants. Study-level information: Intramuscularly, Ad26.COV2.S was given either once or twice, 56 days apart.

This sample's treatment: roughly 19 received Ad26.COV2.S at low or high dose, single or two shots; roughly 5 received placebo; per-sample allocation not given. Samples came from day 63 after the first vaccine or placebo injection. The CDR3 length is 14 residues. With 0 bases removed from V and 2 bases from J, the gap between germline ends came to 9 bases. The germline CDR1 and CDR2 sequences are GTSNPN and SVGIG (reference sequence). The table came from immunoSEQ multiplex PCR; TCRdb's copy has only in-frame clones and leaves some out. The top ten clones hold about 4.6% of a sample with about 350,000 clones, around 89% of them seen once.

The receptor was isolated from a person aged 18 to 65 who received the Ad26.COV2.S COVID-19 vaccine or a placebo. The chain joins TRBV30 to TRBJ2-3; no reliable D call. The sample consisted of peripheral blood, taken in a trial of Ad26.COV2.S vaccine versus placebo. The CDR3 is CAWSVTAHTDTQYF. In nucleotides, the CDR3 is TGTGCCTGGAGTGTAACGGCTCACACAGATACGCAGTATTTT.